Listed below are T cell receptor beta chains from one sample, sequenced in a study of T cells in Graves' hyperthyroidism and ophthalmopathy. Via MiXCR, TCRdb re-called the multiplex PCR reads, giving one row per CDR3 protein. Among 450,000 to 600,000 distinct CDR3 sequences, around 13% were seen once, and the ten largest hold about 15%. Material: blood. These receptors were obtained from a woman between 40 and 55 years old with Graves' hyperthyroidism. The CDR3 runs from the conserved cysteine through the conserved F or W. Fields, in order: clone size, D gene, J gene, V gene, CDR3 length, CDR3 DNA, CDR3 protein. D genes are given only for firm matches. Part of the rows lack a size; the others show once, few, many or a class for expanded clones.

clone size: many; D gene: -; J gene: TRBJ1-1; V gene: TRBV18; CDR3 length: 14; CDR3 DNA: TGTGCCAGCTCAAACCCAGTGGGGGGCCCTGAAGCTTTCTTT; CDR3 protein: CASSNPVGGPEAFF
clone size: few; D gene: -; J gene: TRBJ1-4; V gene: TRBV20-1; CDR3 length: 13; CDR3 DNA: TGCAGTGCTAGTAGGGGCACTAATGAAAAACTGTTTTTT; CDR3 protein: CSASRGTNEKLFF
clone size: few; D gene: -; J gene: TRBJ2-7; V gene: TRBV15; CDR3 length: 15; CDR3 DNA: TGTGCCACCAGCAGAGATAAGGCAGGCACCTACGAGCAGTACTTC; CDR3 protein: CATSRDKAGTYEQYF
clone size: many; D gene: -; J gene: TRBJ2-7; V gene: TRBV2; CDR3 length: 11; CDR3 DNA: TGTGCCAGCAGGGACACTTACGAGCAGTACTTC; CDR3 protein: CASRDTYEQYF
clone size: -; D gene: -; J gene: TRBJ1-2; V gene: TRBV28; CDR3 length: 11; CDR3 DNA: TGTGCCAGCCTCGGACTGAATGGCTACACCTTC; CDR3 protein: CASLGLNGYTF
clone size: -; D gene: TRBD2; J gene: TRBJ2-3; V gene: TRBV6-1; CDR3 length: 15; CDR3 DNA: TGTGCCAGCAGCCGATACGTGGGAGGGCCAAATCCGCAGTATTTT; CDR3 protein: CASSRYVGGPNPQYF
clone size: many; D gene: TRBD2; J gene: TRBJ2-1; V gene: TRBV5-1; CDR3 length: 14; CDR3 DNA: TGCGCCAGCAGGGATGGCGGGAGTTACAATGAGCAGTTCTTC; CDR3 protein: CASRDGGSYNEQFF
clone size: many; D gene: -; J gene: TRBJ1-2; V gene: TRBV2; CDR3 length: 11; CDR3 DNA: TGTGCCAGCACAGAGGACTATGGCTACACCTTC; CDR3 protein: CASTEDYGYTF
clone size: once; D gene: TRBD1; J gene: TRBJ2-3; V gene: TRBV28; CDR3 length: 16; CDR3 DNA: TGTGCCAGCAGTTTACCCAGACAGGGTAGCACAGATACGCAGTATTTT; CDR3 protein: CASSLPRQGSTDTQYF
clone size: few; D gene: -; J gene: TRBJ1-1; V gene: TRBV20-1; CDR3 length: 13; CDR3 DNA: TGCAGTGGCGGGGGAGAAGGGAGAACTGAAGCTTTCTTT; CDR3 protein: CSGGGEGRTEAFF